This T cell receptor beta chain was sequenced during a study of shared clonotypes between healthy human individuals. Study findings and constraints: Across subsets, estimated richness was generally greater for naive than for memory populations.

On this clone: The target antigen is unknown.

Deep level was the assay's run setting. Generated by immunoSEQ multiplex PCR, the TCRdb table keeps only in-frame clones and is missing some. The sample records over a million clones, over 95% being singletons. CD4+ cells were split into CD45RA+ naive and CD45RA-negative memory subsets. The source material was naive CD4+ T cells sorted from blood. Subset in this sample: CD45RA+ positively selected. This TCR came from a young man in good health.

Written as DNA, the CDR3 is TGTGCCAGCTCACGACTAGCCGGGAGACGAGACAATGAGCAGTTCTTC. Translation: CASSRLAGRRDNEQFF. V gene TRBV18 combines with J gene TRBJ2-1; TRBD2 aligns across 7 bases. Germline V gene data show CDR1 as KGHSH and CDR2 as LQKENI. With 4 bases clipped from V and 5 bases from J, the junction kept 11 bases outside the gene matches. This CDR3 spans 16 amino acids.